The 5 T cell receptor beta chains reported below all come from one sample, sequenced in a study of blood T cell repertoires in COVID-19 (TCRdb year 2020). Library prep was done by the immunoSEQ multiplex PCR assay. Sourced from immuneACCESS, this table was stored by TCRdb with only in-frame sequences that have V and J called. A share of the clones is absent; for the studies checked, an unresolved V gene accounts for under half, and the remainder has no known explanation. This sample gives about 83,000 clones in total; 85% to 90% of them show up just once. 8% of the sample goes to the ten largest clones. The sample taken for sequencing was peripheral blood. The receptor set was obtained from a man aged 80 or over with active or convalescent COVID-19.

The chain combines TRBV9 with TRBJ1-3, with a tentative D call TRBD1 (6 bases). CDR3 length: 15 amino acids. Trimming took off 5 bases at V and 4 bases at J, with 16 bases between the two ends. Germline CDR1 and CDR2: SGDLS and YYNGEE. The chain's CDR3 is CASSAGLTGGNTIYF. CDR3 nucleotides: TGTGCCAGCAGTGCAGGATTGACAGGAGGAAACACCATATATTTT.

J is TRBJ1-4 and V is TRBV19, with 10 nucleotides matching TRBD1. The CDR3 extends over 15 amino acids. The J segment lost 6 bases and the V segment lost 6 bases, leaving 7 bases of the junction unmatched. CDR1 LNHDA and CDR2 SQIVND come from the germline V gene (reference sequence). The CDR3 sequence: CASSRPGTGDEKLFF. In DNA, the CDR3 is TGTGCCAGTAGCAGACCCGGGACAGGGGATGAAAAACTGTTTTTT.

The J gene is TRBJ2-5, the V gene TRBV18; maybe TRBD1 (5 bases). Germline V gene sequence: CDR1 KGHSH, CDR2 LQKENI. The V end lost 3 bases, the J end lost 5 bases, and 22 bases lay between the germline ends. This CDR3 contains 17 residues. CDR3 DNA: TGTGCCAGCTCACCGGGCTACACCAGGGCCGGAGAGGAGACCCAGTACTTC. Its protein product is CASSPGYTRAGEETQYF.

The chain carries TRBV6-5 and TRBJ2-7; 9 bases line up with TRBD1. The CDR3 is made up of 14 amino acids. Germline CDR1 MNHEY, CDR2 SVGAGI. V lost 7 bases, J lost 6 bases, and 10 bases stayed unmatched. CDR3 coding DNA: TGTGCCAGCATGTTGGGGACAGGGACGGGCGAGCAGTACGTC. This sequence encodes CASMLGTGTGEQYV.

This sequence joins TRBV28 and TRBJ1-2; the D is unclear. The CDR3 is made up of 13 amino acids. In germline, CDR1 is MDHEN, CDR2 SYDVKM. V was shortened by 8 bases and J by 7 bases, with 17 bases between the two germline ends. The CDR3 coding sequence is TGTGCCAGCCTGGACGAGCGGCCCGTTGGCTACACCTTC. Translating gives CASLDERPVGYTF.